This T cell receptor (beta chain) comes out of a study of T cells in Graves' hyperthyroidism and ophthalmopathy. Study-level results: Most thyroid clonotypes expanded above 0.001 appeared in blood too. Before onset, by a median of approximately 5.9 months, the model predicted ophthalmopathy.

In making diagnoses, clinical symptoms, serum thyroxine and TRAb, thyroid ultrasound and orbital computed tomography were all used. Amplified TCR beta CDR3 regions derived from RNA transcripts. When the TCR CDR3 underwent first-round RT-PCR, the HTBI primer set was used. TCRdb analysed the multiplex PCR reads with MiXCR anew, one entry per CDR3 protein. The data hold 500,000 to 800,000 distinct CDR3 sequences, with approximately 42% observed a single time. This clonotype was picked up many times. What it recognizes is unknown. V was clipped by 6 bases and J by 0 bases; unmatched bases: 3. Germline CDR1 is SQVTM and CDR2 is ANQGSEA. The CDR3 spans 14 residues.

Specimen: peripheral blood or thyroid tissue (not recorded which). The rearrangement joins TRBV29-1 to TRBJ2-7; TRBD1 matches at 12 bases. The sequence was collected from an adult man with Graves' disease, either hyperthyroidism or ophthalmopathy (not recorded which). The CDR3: CSVGQGASSYEQYF. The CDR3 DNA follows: TGCAGCGTGGGACAGGGGGCGTCCTCCTACGAGCAGTACTTC.